The source of this T cell receptor beta chain is a study of shared clonotypes between healthy human individuals. Trimming cost V 0 bases and J 1 base, with 12 bases left between them. CDR3 size: 16 residues. CDR1 SGHAT and CDR2 FQNNGV come from the germline V gene. Sequencing used immunoSEQ multiplex PCR; TCRdb keeps in-frame clones, though not all of them. The repertoire holds 2 million to 3 million clones, with more than 80% as singletons. A split of CD4+ cells into CD45RA+ naive and CD45RA-negative memory subsets was performed. The genes are TRBV11-2 and TRBJ1-1, with a tentative D call TRBD1 (6 bases). The sequence was collected from a man aged 18 to 30 in good health. The sample was naive CD4+ T cells sorted from blood. Subset here: CD45RA+ positively selected. The DNA for the CDR3 is TGTGCCAGCAGCTTAGATAAAGGACAGAAGAACACTGAAGCTTTCTTT. Its translation: CASSLDKGQKNTEAFF.